A selection of T cell receptor beta chains follows, all from one sample in a study of blood T cell repertoires in COVID-19. Profiling relied on immunoSEQ multiplex PCR, and the TCRdb table lists in-frame clones only, not all of them. The sample consists of just over 90,000 clones, 70% to 90% of them appearing once. What was sequenced was peripheral blood. These receptors all come from a woman of 80 years or more with acute or convalescent COVID-19. Both conserved end residues are part of each CDR3. The D gene is left open where the match is weak. A clone size is listed for some rows: how often the clone was seen (once, few, many), or a class if it is expanded.

j_call,d_call,clone_size,v_call,cdr3_nt,cdr3_aa
TRBJ2-1,TRBD2,.,TRBV7-3,TGTGCCAGCAGCTTAAGTAGCGGGCTTTATGATGAGCAGTTCTTC,CASSLSSGLYDEQFF
TRBJ1-1,.,.,TRBV7-9,TGTGCCAGCAGCTCCTCTAGGGGGGGAAACACTGAAGCTTTCTTT,CASSSSRGGNTEAFF
TRBJ2-3,TRBD1,few,TRBV2,TGTGCCAGCAGTGAATCAGGACAGGGATCAGATACGCAGTATTTT,CASSESGQGSDTQYF
TRBJ1-1,TRBD1,.,TRBV3-1/TRBV3-2,TGTGCCAGCAGCCCACGGGACAGGGCGAACACTGAAGCTTTCTTT,CASSPRDRANTEAFF
TRBJ2-3,TRBD2,.,TRBV27,TGTGCCAGCGCGACACGAATTAGCGGGGGGCGCACAGATACGCAGTATTTT,CASATRISGGRTDTQYF
TRBJ2-7,.,.,TRBV10-3,TGTGCCATCAGTCGAAACGGCTACGAGCAGTACTTC,CAISRNGYEQYF
TRBJ2-7,TRBD1,.,TRBV6-5,TGTGCCAGCAGTTACTCGGGACAGGGGTACGAGCAGTACTTC,CASSYSGQGYEQYF
TRBJ2-5,TRBD2,.,TRBV29-1,TGCAGCGTTGAAAAGTCTAGCGGGGGGTTCCAAGAGACCCAGTACTTC,CSVEKSSGGFQETQYF
TRBJ2-5,TRBD2,.,TRBV5-1,TGCGCCAGCAGCCCTATAGCGGGGGCGGGGTTGGAGACCCAGTACTTC,CASSPIAGAGLETQYF
TRBJ2-7,TRBD1,.,TRBV10-3,TGTGCCACCAGGACAGGGTACGAGCAGTACTTC,CATRTGYEQYF
TRBJ2-7,TRBD2,.,TRBV6-5,TGTGCCGGTAAGACTAGCGGAGTCTCCTACGAGCAGTACTTC,CAGKTSGVSYEQYF
TRBJ2-5,TRBD1,.,TRBV10-3,TGTGCCATCAGTGAGTCGGGACAGCCCCCGAGGGAGACCCAGTACTTC,CAISESGQPPRETQYF
TRBJ2-7,TRBD1,.,TRBV9,TGTGCCAGCAGCGTCGGGGACAGGGCGAACGAGCAGTACTTC,CASSVGDRANEQYF
TRBJ2-7,.,few,TRBV19,TGTGCCACCGCCGAGAGCTCCTACGAGCAGTACTTC,CATAESSYEQYF
TRBJ1-1,.,.,TRBV15,TGTGCCACCAGCAGAGATACGGCGGATAACACTGAAGCTTTCTTT,CATSRDTADNTEAFF
TRBJ1-2,TRBD1,.,TRBV6-5,TGTGCCACCGGGACAGGGGGTGGTGGCTACACCTTC,CATGTGGGGYTF
TRBJ2-3,TRBD2,.,TRBV5-1,TGCGCCAGCAGGGCGGGGGGGACTAGCACAGATACGCAGTATTTT,CASRAGGTSTDTQYF
TRBJ1-1,.,.,TRBV6-6,TGTGCCAGCACCAGGAACACTGAAGCTTTCTTT,CASTRNTEAFF
TRBJ1-6,TRBD1,once,TRBV4-1,TGCGCCAGCAGCCACCCCACAGGGGGCAATTCACCCCTCCACTTT,CASSHPTGGNSPLHF
TRBJ2-1,.,.,TRBV4-1,TGCGCCAGCAGCCAACAGATGGTCCTAGCGTCTAACAATGAGCAGTTCTTC,CASSQQMVLASNNEQFF
TRBJ1-1,.,.,TRBV7-2,TGTGCCAGCAGCTCCGGGGGGGGGCTAAGGACTGAAGCTTTCTTT,CASSSGGGLRTEAFF
TRBJ2-3,.,.,TRBV18,TGTGCCAGCTCACCACCGGCTCCGGCGGCAGATACGCAGTATTTT,CASSPPAPAADTQYF
TRBJ1-5,.,.,TRBV24-1,TGTGCCACCAGTGGGGCAAATAGCAATCAGCCCCAGCATTTT,CATSGANSNQPQHF
TRBJ2-1,.,.,TRBV2,TGTGCCAGCAGTGAAGTGGGTAGCGTCGTCAATGAGCAGTTCTTC,CASSEVGSVVNEQFF
TRBJ2-7,TRBD1,.,TRBV2,TGTGCCAGCAGTATTAGCAATAGGGGGCCCACCGAGCAGTACTTC,CASSISNRGPTEQYF
TRBJ2-7,TRBD1,.,TRBV6-1,TGTGCCAGCAGTGAATGGGGACAGGGCTACGAGCAGTACTTC,CASSEWGQGYEQYF
TRBJ2-7,.,.,TRBV14,TGTGCCAGCAGCCGATCAGCCTACGAGCAGTACTTC,CASSRSAYEQYF
TRBJ2-1,TRBD2,.,TRBV19,TGTGCCAGTAGTATCGGGGGGGCCCGTACCTGGGGTGAGCAGTTCTTC,CASSIGGARTWGEQFF
TRBJ1-5,TRBD1,.,TRBV2,TGTGCCAGCACCCCGGACAGGGCAAGCAATCAGCCCCAGCATTTT,CASTPDRASNQPQHF
TRBJ1-1,TRBD1,.,TRBV18,TGTGCCAGCTCATCCACGACAGGGCACACTGAAGCTTTCTTT,CASSSTTGHTEAFF
TRBJ2-5,TRBD2,once,TRBV2,TGTGCCAGCTCCGAGTGGGGTCTAGCGGGCGGCGAAGAGACCCAGTACTTC,CASSEWGLAGGEETQYF
TRBJ1-6,TRBD1,.,TRBV10-3,TGTGCCACCCGGGACAGGTTGGATAATTCACCCCTCCACTTT,CATRDRLDNSPLHF
TRBJ2-1,TRBD2,.,TRBV2,TGTGCCAGCAGTGAAGTGGGACTAGCGGGGGGGAATGAGCAGTTCTTC,CASSEVGLAGGNEQFF
TRBJ1-6,TRBD1,.,TRBV10-3,TGTGCCATCAGTGGTAGACAGGGTGATTCACCCCTCCACTTT,CAISGRQGDSPLHF